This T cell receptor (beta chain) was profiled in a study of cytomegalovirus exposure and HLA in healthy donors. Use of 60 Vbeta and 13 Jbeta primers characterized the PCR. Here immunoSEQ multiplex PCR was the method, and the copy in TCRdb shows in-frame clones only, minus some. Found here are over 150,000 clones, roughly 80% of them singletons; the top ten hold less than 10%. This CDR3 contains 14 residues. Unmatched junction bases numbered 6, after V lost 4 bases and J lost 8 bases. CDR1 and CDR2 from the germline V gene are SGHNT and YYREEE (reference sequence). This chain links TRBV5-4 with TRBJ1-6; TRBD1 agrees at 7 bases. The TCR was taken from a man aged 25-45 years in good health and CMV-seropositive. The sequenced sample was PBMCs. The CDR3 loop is CASSPTGKDSPLHF. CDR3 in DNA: TGTGCCAGCAGCCCGACAGGGAAGGATTCACCCCTCCACTTT.